This T cell receptor beta chain was captured in a study of blood T cell repertoires in COVID-19 (dated by TCRdb to the early 2020s). Turning to the overall study: Samples from collaborators originated in the United States, Italy and Spain and spanned both the acute and convalescent phases of COVID-19. The dataset comprised deeply sampled blood TCRbeta repertoires from subjects exposed to, actively infected with, or recovered from COVID-19. The prospective study material was composed of cDNA or gDNA derived from T cells, B-cell-depleted T cells, or PBMCs. The repertoires were released in a freely available public database intended as a resource for research on the immune response to SARS-CoV-2. HLA class I and class II types, where available, came from metadata supplied by the sample provider rather than from assay-based typing. The samples were drawn from the first 160 participants of the ongoing ImmuneRACE study and from 1,254 subjects provided by 6 global collaborators. A de-identified subject ID, COVID-19 status, age in years and sex were almost always included in the sample metadata. General conclusions and limits of the study: The quantity of clinical and demographic metadata differed by source and by participant and was supplied without curation.

Regarding this clone: Its antigen is still unknown. No clone much larger than this one lies a single base away; base qualities are absent.

Whole blood was collected in K2EDTA tubes by collaborating institutions according to the institutions' own protocols. For TCRbeta analysis, collaborators shipped samples as frozen whole blood, isolated PBMCs, or DNA extracted from either of those sample types. TCRbeta CDR3 regions were amplified from genomic DNA using the immunoSEQ Assay, a bias-controlled multiplex PCR. For the original study's pipeline: The number of nucleated cells in each sample was estimated from the amplification of reference gene primers within the assay. To quantify the absolute abundance of each unique TCRbeta CDR3 rearrangement, sequence reads were collapsed and filtered. Productive Simpson clonality was computed per sample as the square root of Simpson's diversity index over productive rearrangements. Entries here come from immuneACCESS through TCRdb and include only in-frame sequences with V and J called. Some clones fail to appear in such tables; in the studies checked, an unresolved V gene covers under half of the shortfall, and the cause of the remainder is unknown. V, J and clone size derive from that table, while D and trimming were established from the DNA sequence. Recorded for this sample are 160,000 or so clones; 80% to 90% of them occurred a single time. The ten largest clones capture roughly 19% of the sample.

This clonotype originated in an elderly woman with acute or convalescent COVID-19. The sequenced material came from peripheral blood.

The bases read TGCAGTGCTAGTGGGAGCGTCCCTCCGAGTGATGAGCAGTTCTTC. The translation is CSASGSVPPSDEQFF. The V gene is TRBV20-1 and the J gene is TRBJ2-1, with TRBD2 perhaps the D gene, on 5 matching bases. The junction carries 20 bases between V and J, which are trimmed by 3 bases and 8 bases respectively. From its cysteine to its phenylalanine, the CDR3 spans 15 amino acids. Only the CDR3 DNA stays, 45 bases, in frame from base 1. From the germline V gene (reference sequence), CDR1 is DFQATT and CDR2 is SNEGSKA.